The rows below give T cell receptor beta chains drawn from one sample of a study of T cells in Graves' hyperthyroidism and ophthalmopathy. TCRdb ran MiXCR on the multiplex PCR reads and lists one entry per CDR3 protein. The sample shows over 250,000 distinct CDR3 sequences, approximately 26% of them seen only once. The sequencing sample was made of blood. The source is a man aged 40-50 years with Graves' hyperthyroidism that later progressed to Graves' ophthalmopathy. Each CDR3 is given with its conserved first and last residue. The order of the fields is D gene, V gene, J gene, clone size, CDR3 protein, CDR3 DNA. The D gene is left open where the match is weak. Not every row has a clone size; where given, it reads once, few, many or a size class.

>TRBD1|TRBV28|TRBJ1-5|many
CASSLGTDKPPQHF
TGTGCCAGCAGTTTAGGGACAGACAAGCCGCCCCAGCATTTT
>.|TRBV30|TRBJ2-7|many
CAWSSGAGSYEQYF
TGTGCCTGGAGTTCGGGGGCAGGTTCCTACGAGCAGTACTTC
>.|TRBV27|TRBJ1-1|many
CATRGIGANTEAFF
TGTGCCACCAGGGGCATAGGGGCGAACACTGAAGCTTTCTTT
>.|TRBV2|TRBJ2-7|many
CASIPRTVNPYEQYF
TGTGCCAGCATCCCTCGGACGGTCAACCCCTACGAGCAGTACTTC
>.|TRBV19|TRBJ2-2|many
CASSPQPRTTKVRAGELFF
TGTGCCAGTAGTCCCCAACCGAGGACGACAAAGGTTCGGGCCGGGGAGCTGTTTTTT
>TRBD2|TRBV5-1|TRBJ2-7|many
CASSATGTSGTSEQYF
TGCGCCAGCAGCGCGACCGGGACTAGCGGGACTAGCGAGCAGTACTTC
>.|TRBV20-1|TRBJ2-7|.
CSARGRGLSSYEQYF
TGCAGTGCTAGAGGCCGGGGCTTGAGCTCCTACGAGCAGTACTTC
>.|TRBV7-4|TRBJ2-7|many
CASNKTASYEQYF
TGTGCCAGCAACAAGACGGCCTCCTACGAGCAGTACTTC
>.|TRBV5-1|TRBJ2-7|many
CASSPPGHPYEQYF
TGCGCCAGCAGCCCACCGGGACACCCCTACGAGCAGTACTTC
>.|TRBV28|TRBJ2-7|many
CASSYGDSYEQYF
TGTGCCAGCAGTTACGGGGACTCCTACGAGCAGTACTTC
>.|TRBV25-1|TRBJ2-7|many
CASSLVGGHPYEQYF
TGTGCCAGCAGCCTTGTGGGGGGTCACCCCTACGAGCAGTACTTC
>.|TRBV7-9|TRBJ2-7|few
CASSQDRDSYEQYF
TGTGCCAGCAGCCAGGACAGAGATTCCTACGAGCAGTACTTC
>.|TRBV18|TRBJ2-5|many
CASSHATKETQYF
TGTGCCAGCTCACATGCGACAAAGGAGACCCAGTACTTC
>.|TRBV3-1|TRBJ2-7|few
CASSQLETYEQYF
TGTGCCAGCAGCCAACTAGAAACCTACGAGCAGTACTTC